This T cell receptor beta chain was identified in a study of blood T cell repertoires in COVID-19. Overall study: Sources were T cells, B-cell-depleted T cells, or PBMCs; the material itself was cDNA or gDNA.

The protocol was immunoSEQ multiplex PCR, while the TCRdb copy is restricted to in-frame clones and leaves out a portion. The sample holds 250,000 to 300,000 clones, roughly 93% seen once. Enrolled through a virtual design, the participants were between 18 and 89 years of age and came from 24 US areas. In assigning cohorts, the study relied on participant-reported clinical history. This receptor was obtained from a woman in her 40s with acute COVID-19. The sequenced sample consisted of PBMCs or T cells enriched from blood (not recorded which).

The CDR3: CASSPGQGPNEKLFF. The CDR3 DNA is TGTGCCAGCAGCCCCGGACAGGGGCCTAATGAAAAACTGTTTTTT. This chain links TRBV7-9 with TRBJ1-4; 9 bases are shared with TRBD1. The CDR3 has 15 amino acids. Germline values: CDR1 SEHNR, CDR2 FQNEAQ (reference sequence). The J segment lost 3 bases and the V segment lost 5 bases, leaving 4 bases of the junction unmatched. The full variable domain, rest sourced from reference TRBV7-9 and TRBJ1-4, is DTGVSQNPRHKITKRGQNVTFRCDPISEHNRLYWYRQTLGQGPEFLTYFQNEAQLEKSRLLSDRFSAERPKGSFSTLEIQRTEQGDSAMYLCASSPGQGPNEKLFFGSGTQLSVL.